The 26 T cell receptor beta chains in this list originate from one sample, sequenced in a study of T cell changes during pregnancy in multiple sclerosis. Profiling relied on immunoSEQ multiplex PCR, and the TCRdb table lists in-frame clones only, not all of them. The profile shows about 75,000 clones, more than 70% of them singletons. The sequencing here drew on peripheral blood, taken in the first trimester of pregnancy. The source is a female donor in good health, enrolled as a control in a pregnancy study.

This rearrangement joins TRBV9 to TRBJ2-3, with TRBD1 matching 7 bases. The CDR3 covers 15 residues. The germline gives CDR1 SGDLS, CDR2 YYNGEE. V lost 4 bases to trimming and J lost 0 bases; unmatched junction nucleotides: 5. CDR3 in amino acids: CASSSRQGSTDTQYF. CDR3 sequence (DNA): TGTGCCAGCAGCTCCCGACAGGGAAGCACAGATACGCAGTATTTT.

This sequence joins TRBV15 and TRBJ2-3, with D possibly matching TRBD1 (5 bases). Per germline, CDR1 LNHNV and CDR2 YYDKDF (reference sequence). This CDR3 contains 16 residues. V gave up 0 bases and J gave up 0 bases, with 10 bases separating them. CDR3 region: CATSRDQGASTDTQYF. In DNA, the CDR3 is TGTGCCACCAGCAGAGACCAGGGCGCTAGCACAGATACGCAGTATTTT.

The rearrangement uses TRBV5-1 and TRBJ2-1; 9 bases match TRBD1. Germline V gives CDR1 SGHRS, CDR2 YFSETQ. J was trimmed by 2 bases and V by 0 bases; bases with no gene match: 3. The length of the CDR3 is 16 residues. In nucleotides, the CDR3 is TGCGCCAGCAGCTTGGGACAGGGGGGAGCCTACAATGAGCAGTTCTTC. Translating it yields CASSLGQGGAYNEQFF. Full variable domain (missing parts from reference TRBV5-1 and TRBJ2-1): KAGVTQTPRYLIKTRGQQVTLSCSPISGHRSVSWYQQTPGQGLQFLFEYFSETQRNKGNFPGRFSGRQFSNSRSEMNVSTLELGDSALYLCASSLGQGGAYNEQFFGPGTRLTVL.

The chain's CDR3 is CAIAGAADEKLFF. CDR3 nucleotides: TGTGCCATCGCGGGGGCAGCAGATGAAAAACTGTTTTTT. V gene TRBV10-3 combines with J gene TRBJ1-4; perhaps TRBD1 as D (6 bases). This CDR3 is built from 13 residues. Between the trimmed V and J ends, which lost 8 bases and 6 bases, there was a span of 13 bases. CDR1 and CDR2 from the germline V gene are ENHRY and SYGVKD.

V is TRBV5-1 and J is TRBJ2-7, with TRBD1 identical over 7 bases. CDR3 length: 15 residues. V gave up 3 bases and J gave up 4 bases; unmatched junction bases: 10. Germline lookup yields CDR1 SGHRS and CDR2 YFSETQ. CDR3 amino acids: CASSSWTGQYYEQYF. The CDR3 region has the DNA TGCGCCAGCAGCTCCTGGACAGGTCAATATTACGAGCAGTACTTC. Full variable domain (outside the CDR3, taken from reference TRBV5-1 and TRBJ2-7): KAGVTQTPRYLIKTRGQQVTLSCSPISGHRSVSWYQQTPGQGLQFLFEYFSETQRNKGNFPGRFSGRQFSNSRSEMNVSTLELGDSALYLCASSSWTGQYYEQYFGPGTRLTVT.

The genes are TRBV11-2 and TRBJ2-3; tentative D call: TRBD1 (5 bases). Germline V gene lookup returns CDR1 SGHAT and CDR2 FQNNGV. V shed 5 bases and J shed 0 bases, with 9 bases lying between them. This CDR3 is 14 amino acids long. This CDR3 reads CASSRTPSTDTQYF. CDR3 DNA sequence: TGTGCCAGCAGCAGGACACCCAGCACAGATACGCAGTATTTT.

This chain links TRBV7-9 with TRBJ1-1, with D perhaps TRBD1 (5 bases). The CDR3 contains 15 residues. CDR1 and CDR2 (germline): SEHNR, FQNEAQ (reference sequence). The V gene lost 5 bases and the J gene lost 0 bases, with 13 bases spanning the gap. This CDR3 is CASSQSGGMNTEAFF. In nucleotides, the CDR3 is TGTGCCAGCAGCCAATCGGGGGGAATGAACACTGAAGCTTTCTTT. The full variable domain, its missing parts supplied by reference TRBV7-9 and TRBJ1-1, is DTGVSQNPRHKITKRGQNVTFRCDPISEHNRLYWYRQTLGQGPEFLTYFQNEAQLEKSRLLSDRFSAERPKGSFSTLEIQRTEQGDSAMYLCASSQSGGMNTEAFFGQGTRLTVV.

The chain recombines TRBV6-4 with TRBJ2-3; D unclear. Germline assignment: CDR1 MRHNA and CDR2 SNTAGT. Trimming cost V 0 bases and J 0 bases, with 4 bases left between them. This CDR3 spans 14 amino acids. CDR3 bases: TGTGCCAGCAGTGACTCGTCTAGCACAGATACGCAGTATTTT. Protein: CASSDSSSTDTQYF.

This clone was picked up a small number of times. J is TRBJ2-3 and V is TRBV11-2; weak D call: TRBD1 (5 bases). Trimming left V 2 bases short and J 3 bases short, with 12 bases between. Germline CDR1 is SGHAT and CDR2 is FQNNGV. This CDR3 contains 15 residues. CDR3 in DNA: TGTGCCAGCAGCTTAAAAGGGGATCAGACAGATACGCAGTATTTT. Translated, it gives CASSLKGDQTDTQYF.

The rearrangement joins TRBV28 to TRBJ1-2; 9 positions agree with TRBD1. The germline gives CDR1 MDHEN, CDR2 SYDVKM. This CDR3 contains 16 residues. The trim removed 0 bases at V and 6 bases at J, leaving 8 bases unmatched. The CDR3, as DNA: TGTGCCAGCAGTTTATGGAAACAGGGGGCGGGGGATGGCTACACCTTC. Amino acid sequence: CASSLWKQGAGDGYTF.

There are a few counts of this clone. The CDR3: CASSGNLAHGYTF. In DNA, the CDR3 is TGTGCCAGCAGCGGAAACCTAGCTCACGGCTACACCTTC. The rearrangement uses TRBV7-9 and TRBJ1-2, with D unclear. There are 13 residues in the CDR3. V lost 5 bases and J 8 bases, leaving 15 bases between the germline ends. Germline V gene sequence: CDR1 SEHNR, CDR2 FQNEAQ (reference sequence).

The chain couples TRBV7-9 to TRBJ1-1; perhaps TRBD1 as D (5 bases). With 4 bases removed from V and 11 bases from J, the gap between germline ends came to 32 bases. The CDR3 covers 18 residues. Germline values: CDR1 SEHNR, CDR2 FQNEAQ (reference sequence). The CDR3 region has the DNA TGTGCCAGCAGCTCTAACTTAGGACCTTTAGACAGACAGTCGTATGCTTTCTTT. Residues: CASSSNLGPLDRQSYAFF.

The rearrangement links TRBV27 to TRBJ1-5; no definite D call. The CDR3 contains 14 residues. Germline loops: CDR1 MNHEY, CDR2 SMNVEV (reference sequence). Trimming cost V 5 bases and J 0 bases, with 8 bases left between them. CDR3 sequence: CASSRENSNQPQHF. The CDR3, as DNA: TGTGCCAGCAGTCGCGAAAATAGCAATCAGCCCCAGCATTTT.

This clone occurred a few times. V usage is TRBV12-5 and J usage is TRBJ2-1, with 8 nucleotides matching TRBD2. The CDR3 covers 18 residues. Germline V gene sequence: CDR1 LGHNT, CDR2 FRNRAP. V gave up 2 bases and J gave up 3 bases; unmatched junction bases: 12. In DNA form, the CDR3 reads TGTGCTAGTGGTTTGTTAGGTTCGAGCGGGAGAGTCTACAATGAGCAGTTCTTC. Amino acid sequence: CASGLLGSSGRVYNEQFF.

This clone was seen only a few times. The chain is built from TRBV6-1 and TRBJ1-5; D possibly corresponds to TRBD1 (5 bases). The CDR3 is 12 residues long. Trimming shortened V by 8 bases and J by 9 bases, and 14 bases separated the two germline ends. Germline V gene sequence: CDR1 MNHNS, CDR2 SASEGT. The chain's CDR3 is CASRPGGGPQHF. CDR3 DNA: TGTGCCAGCCGCCCCGGGGGTGGGCCCCAGCATTTT.

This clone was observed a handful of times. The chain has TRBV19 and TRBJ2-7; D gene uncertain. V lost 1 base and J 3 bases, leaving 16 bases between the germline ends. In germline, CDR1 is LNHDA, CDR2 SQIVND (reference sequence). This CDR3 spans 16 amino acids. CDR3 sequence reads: CASSIVYPGSRYEQYF. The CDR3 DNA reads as TGTGCCAGTAGTATAGTCTACCCAGGCTCGCGCTACGAGCAGTACTTC. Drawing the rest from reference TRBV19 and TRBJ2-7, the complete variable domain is DGGITQSPKYLFRKEGQNVTLSCEQNLNHDAMYWYRQDPGQGLRLIYYSQIVNDFQKGDIAEGYSVSREKKESFPLTVTSAQKNPTAFYLCASSIVYPGSRYEQYFGPGTRLTVT.

The CDR3: CASSSGAAFF. The CDR3 region has the DNA TGTGCCAGCAGTTCAGGGGCTGCTTTCTTT. The chain is built from TRBV6-5 and TRBJ1-1; D possibly corresponds to TRBD1 (6 bases). The CDR3 covers 10 residues. Germline V gives CDR1 MNHEY, CDR2 SVGAGI. V was cut by 4 bases and J by 11 bases, with 8 bases left in between.

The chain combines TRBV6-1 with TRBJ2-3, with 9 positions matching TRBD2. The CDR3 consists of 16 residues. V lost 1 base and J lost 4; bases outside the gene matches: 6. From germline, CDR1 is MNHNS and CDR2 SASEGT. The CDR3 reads CASSEGSGGYPDTQYF. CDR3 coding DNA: TGTGCCAGCAGTGAAGGGAGCGGGGGGTACCCAGATACGCAGTATTTT.

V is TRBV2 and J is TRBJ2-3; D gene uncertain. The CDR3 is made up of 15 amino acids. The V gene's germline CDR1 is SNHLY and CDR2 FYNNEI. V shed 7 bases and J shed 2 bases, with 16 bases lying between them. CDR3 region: CASTGEGAFTDTQYF. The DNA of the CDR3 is TGTGCCAGCACGGGTGAAGGAGCTTTCACAGATACGCAGTATTTT.

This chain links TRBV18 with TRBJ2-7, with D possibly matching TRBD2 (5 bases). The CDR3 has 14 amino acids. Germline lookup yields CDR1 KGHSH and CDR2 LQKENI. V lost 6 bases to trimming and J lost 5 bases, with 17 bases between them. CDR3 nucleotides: TGTGCCAGCTCCGACCTGAGAGGGTGGCACGAGCAGTACTTC. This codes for CASSDLRGWHEQYF.

The CDR3 DNA sequence: TGCGCCAGCAGCCCCTTGGCAGGGGCCTACGAGCAGTACTTC. Protein: CASSPLAGAYEQYF. This chain links TRBV4-1 with TRBJ2-7; TRBD1 is a possible D gene (6 bases). Germline CDR1 and CDR2: MGHRA and YSYEKL. V was cut by 4 bases and J by 2 bases, with 12 bases left in between. The CDR3 runs 14 residues.

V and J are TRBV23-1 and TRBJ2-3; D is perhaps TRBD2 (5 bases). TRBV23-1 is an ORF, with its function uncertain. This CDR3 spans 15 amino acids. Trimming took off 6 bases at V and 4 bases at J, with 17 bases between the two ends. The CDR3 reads CASSPPSAGADTQYF. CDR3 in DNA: TGCGCCAGCAGCCCTCCGTCGGCGGGCGCAGATACGCAGTATTTT.

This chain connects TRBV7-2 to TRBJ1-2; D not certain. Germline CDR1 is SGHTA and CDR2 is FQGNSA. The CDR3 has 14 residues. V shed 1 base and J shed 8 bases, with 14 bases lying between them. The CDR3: CASSLDFYREGYTF. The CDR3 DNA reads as TGTGCCAGCAGCTTAGACTTTTATAGAGAGGGCTACACCTTC.

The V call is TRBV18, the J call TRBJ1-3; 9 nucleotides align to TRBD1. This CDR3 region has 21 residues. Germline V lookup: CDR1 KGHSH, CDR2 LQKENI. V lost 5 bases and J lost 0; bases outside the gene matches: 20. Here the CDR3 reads CASSSLPTGTGLKFSGNTIYF. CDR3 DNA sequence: TGTGCCAGCTCATCACTACCCACCGGGACAGGGCTTAAATTCTCTGGAAACACCATATATTTT.

CDR3 bases: TGCAGCGTGAAGCGGACAGACTATGGCTACACCTTC. It codes for CSVKRTDYGYTF. The V call is TRBV29-1, the J call TRBJ1-2, with D maybe TRBD1 (6 bases). V gave up 6 bases and J gave up 3 bases, with 11 bases separating them. In germline, CDR1 is SQVTM, CDR2 ANQGSEA. This CDR3 has 12 amino acids.

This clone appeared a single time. CDR3 sequence (DNA): TGCGCCAGCACCCCGGGACAGGGGACCTTCGAGCAGTACTTC. Protein sequence: CASTPGQGTFEQYF. The V call is TRBV5-1, the J call TRBJ2-7; 10 bases align to TRBD1. Germline loops: CDR1 SGHRS, CDR2 YFSETQ. This CDR3 has 14 amino acids. The ends lost 6 bases at V and 6 bases at J; junction bases unmatched: 9.